This record covers a single T cell receptor beta chain. What it binds is not known. This entry comes from a study of blood T cells in healthy people across ages. Study observations and caveats: Reliance upon unsorted PBMCs precluded definitive naive versus antigen-experienced comparison. Per million T cells, TCR beta diversity dropped about linearly as age rose.

V was clipped by 3 bases and J by 0 bases, with 13 bases between them. The CDR3 spans 15 residues. Germline values: CDR1 SGDLS, CDR2 YYNGEE. A second PCR, run for roughly 7 to 11 cycles, used a sample-barcoded 5' primer plus a J-beta primer mix. With 12 random nucleotides, a template-switch adaptor tagged each individual cDNA molecule. TCRdb re-analysed the 5' RACE reads in MiXCR, keeping a single row per CDR3 protein. The sample lists around 690,000 distinct CDR3 sequences; under 65% were seen once. The chain is built from TRBV9 and TRBJ2-7; D call uncertain. The origin of this receptor is a man between 60 and 75 years old in good health. What was sequenced was blood. As DNA, the CDR3 is TGTGCCAGCAGCGCAAGGAGCGTAGGCTCCTACGAGCAGTACTTC. Translating it yields CASSARSVGSYEQYF.